Below, 26 T cell receptor beta chains from the same sample are listed, as sequenced in a study of T cells in Graves' hyperthyroidism and ophthalmopathy. Researchers took RNA transcripts and amplified the TCR beta CDR3 regions from them. When the TCR CDR3 underwent first-round RT-PCR, the HTBI primer set was used. MiXCR, applied by TCRdb to the multiplex PCR reads, yields one record per CDR3 protein. The data contain roughly 380,000 distinct CDR3 sequences, 15% to 20% of them singletons. The sample comprised blood. These receptors were obtained from a woman aged 18-30 years with Graves' hyperthyroidism.

This clonotype was seen repeatedly, ten times or more. This chain links TRBV6-1 with TRBJ1-1; no clear D. CDR1 is MNHNS, CDR2 SASEGT, per germline. The CDR3 has 12 residues. Deletions cut 6 bases from V and 6 bases from J, with 11 bases between. Here the CDR3 DNA reads TGTGCCAGCAGGCCCAGGATCCCTGAAGCTTTCTTT. Its translation: CASRPRIPEAFF.

This clonotype has at least ten counts. The chain employs TRBV20-1 and TRBJ2-7, with TRBD1 matching 9 bases. Germline CDR1 DFQATT, CDR2 SNEGSKA (reference sequence). Trimming removed 0 bases from V and 2 bases from J; junction bases left unmatched: 11. CDR3 length equals 17 residues. The CDR3 nucleotides are TGCAGTGCTAGAGACGGGACAGGGACCCTAGATCCCTACGAGCAGTACTTC. Amino acids: CSARDGTGTLDPYEQYF.

This clonotype has ten or more counts. This chain connects TRBV27 to TRBJ1-2, with 7 nucleotides matching TRBD1. This CDR3 has 19 residues. Trimming removed 4 bases from V and 1 base from J; junction bases left unmatched: 18. Germline V gene data show CDR1 as MNHEY and CDR2 as SMNVEV (reference sequence). CDR3 residues: CASSCCPPGQHLRNYGYTF. The CDR3, as DNA: TGTGCCAGCAGTTGCTGCCCACCGGGACAGCACCTTCGTAACTATGGCTACACCTTC.

Ten or more counts support this clonotype. This rearrangement joins TRBV27 to TRBJ2-7; D gene unclear. The CDR3 length is 14 residues. Germline values: CDR1 MNHEY, CDR2 SMNVEV (reference sequence). V lost 7 bases, J lost 2 bases, and 15 bases lay in between. The CDR3 bases are TGTGCCAGCAACAAATACCCGAGTCCCTACGAGCAGTACTTC. Translating it yields CASNKYPSPYEQYF.

This clonotype was seen many times. The V gene is TRBV15, the J gene TRBJ1-2; a weak D match, TRBD1 (6 bases). The germline CDR1 and CDR2 sequences are LNHNV and YYDKDF (reference sequence). V was shortened by 4 bases and J by 7 bases, with 16 bases between the two germline ends. There are 14 residues in the CDR3. CDR3 in DNA: TGTGCCACCAGCACAAAAACGGACAGATCTGGCTACACCTTC. Translating gives CATSTKTDRSGYTF. The full variable domain, its missing parts supplied by reference TRBV15 and TRBJ1-2, is DAMVIQNPRYQVTQFGKPVTLSCSQTLNHNVMYWYQQKSSQAPKLLFHYYDKDFNNEADTPDNFQSRRPNTSFCFLDIRSPGLGDTAMYLCATSTKTDRSGYTFGSGTRLTVV.

This clonotype came up many times. This chain connects TRBV20-1 to TRBJ1-5; possibly TRBD1 for D (6 bases). The germline CDR1 and CDR2 sequences are DFQATT and SNEGSKA (reference sequence). This CDR3 contains 14 residues. Deletions cut 6 bases from V and 3 bases from J, with 15 bases between. The CDR3 DNA reads TGCAGTGCCAGGGGAGGTTCGAACAATCAGCCCCAGCATTTT. Protein product: CSARGGSNNQPQHF.

This chain links TRBV4-2 with TRBJ1-1, with 7 bases matching TRBD1. The CDR3 is made up of 14 amino acids. CDR1 and CDR2 (germline): LGHNA, YNFKEQ. J gave up 3 bases and V 4 bases, and 5 bases lay outside the gene matches. The CDR3 sequence: CASSRNQGDTEAFF. CDR3 nucleotide sequence: TGTGCCAGCAGCCGTAACCAGGGGGACACTGAAGCTTTCTTT.

The rearrangement links TRBV19 to TRBJ2-2; possibly TRBD1 for D (5 bases). This CDR3 region has 14 residues. V lost 10 bases and J lost 4, with 16 bases in between. CDR1 is LNHDA, CDR2 SQIVND, per germline (reference sequence). CDR3 sequence reads: CAMRPDSSTGELFF. DNA of the CDR3: TGTGCCATGAGACCTGACAGCTCCACCGGGGAGCTGTTTTTT.

This clonotype was picked up many times. V is TRBV2 and J is TRBJ1-1; 7 nucleotides align to TRBD1. CDR3 length: 13 amino acids. V gave up 7 bases and J gave up 0 bases; unmatched junction bases: 2. Germline-derived CDR1 and CDR2 are SNHLY and FYNNEI. CDR3 DNA: TGTGCCAGCAAGACAGGGATGAACACTGAAGCTTTCTTT. Residues: CASKTGMNTEAFF.

In its sample, this clonotype was seen many times. This chain uses TRBV18 with TRBJ1-1, with D hard to call. This CDR3 is 13 amino acids long. The V gene's germline CDR1 is KGHSH and CDR2 LQKENI. V was clipped by 8 bases and J by 3 bases, with 13 bases between them. The CDR3 region is CASSPRGDTEAFF. Written as DNA, the CDR3 is TGTGCCAGCAGCCCTCGGGGAGACACTGAAGCTTTCTTT.

At least ten counts were recorded for this clonotype. The CDR3 loop reads CASSTRTMWGLDSYEQYF. Written as DNA, the CDR3 is TGTGCCAGCAGCACCCGAACCATGTGGGGACTAGACTCCTACGAGCAGTACTTC. This rearrangement joins TRBV11-1 to TRBJ2-7; 8 nucleotides match TRBD2. The CDR3 length is 18 residues. The germline V gene encodes CDR1 SGHAT and CDR2 FQDESV (reference sequence). V was pared by 5 bases and J by 0 bases, with 15 bases of the junction left unmatched.

This clonotype was recorded at least ten times. The J gene is TRBJ2-6, the V gene TRBV7-3, with D perhaps matching TRBD1 (5 bases). CDR3 length: 15 residues. Germline V gives CDR1 SGHTA, CDR2 FQGTGA. V gave up 4 bases and J gave up 0 bases, with 7 bases separating them. CDR3 DNA sequence: TGTGCCAGCAGCTCTGACAGCTCTGGGGCCAACGTCCTGACTTTC. Translated: CASSSDSSGANVLTF.

V is TRBV2 and J is TRBJ2-2; D unresolved. This CDR3 spans 17 amino acids. Germline assignment: CDR1 SNHLY and CDR2 FYNNEI. V lost 7 bases to trimming and J lost 0 bases, with 18 bases between them. This CDR3 is CASTLVGIPANTGELFF. The CDR3 DNA reads TGTGCCAGCACCCTAGTGGGGATACCCGCGAACACCGGGGAGCTGTTTTTT. The entire variable domain, with the rest obtained from reference TRBV2 and TRBJ2-2, is as follows: EPEVTQTPSHQVTQMGQEVILRCVPISNHLYFYWYRQILGQKVEFLVSFYNNEISEKSEIFDDQFSVERPDGSNFTLKIRSTKLEDSAMYFCASTLVGIPANTGELFFGEGSRLTVL.

This clonotype has a count of ten or more. The rearrangement links TRBV30 to TRBJ2-5, with 9 bases fitting TRBD1. Per germline, CDR1 GTSNPN and CDR2 SVGIG (reference sequence). The V gene end was trimmed by 5 bases and the J gene end by 4 bases; junction bases not matched to a gene: 5. The CDR3 extends over 13 amino acids. The CDR3 region has the DNA TGTGCCTGGGGAACAGGGGGCGCAGAGACCCAGTACTTC. It yields the protein CAWGTGGAETQYF.

The chain links TRBV20-1 to TRBJ1-5; weak D call: TRBD1 (6 bases). Germline lookup yields CDR1 DFQATT and CDR2 SNEGSKA (reference sequence). The CDR3 contains 13 residues. V lost 6 bases and J 2 bases, leaving 11 bases between the germline ends. This CDR3 reads CSAGAPGNQPQHF. Here the CDR3 DNA reads TGCAGTGCGGGGGCGCCGGGCAATCAGCCCCAGCATTTT.

This clonotype was detected ten times or more. The chain uses TRBV10-3 and TRBJ1-1, with D perhaps matching TRBD1 (5 bases). Trimming left V 5 bases short and J 1 base short, with 17 bases between. This CDR3 has 16 residues. Germline CDR1 ENHRY, CDR2 SYGVKD. In DNA, the CDR3 is TGTGCCATCAGTACGATGGACAACAAAAGGAACACTGAAGCTTTCTTT. Encoded protein: CAISTMDNKRNTEAFF.

There are many counts of this clonotype. The CDR3 is CAWTGLPSGNTIYF. The CDR3 coding sequence is TGTGCCTGGACCGGACTTCCCTCTGGAAACACCATATATTTT. The V call is TRBV30, the J call TRBJ1-3; D gene ambiguous. Germline-derived CDR1 and CDR2 are GTSNPN and SVGIG (reference sequence). CDR3 size: 14 residues. Trimming cost V 4 bases and J 0 bases, with 10 bases left between them.

This clonotype was found many times. The chain carries TRBV6-1 and TRBJ1-2, with D possibly TRBD1 on 6 matching bases. Trimming took off 6 bases at V and 6 bases at J, with 14 bases between the two ends. CDR1 and CDR2 from the germline V gene are MNHNS and SASEGT. CDR3 length: 13 amino acids. The CDR3 here is CASRGTRSNGYTF. DNA for the CDR3: TGTGCCAGCAGGGGGACAAGGTCAAATGGCTACACCTTC.

The table lists this clonotype with many counts. The chain carries TRBV19 and TRBJ1-1; 8 bases are a match to TRBD1. The germline V gene encodes CDR1 LNHDA and CDR2 SQIVND (reference sequence). The CDR3 extends over 17 amino acids. V trimming: 7 bases; J trimming: 0 bases; junction bases outside the gene matches: 13. The CDR3 here is CASNNRPRGPLNTEAFF. CDR3 coding DNA: TGTGCCAGTAATAACCGGCCCAGGGGGCCTTTGAACACTGAAGCTTTCTTT.

This clonotype was detected a few times. The chain is built from TRBV6-2 or TRBV6-3 and TRBJ2-2; D unclear. Germline V gives CDR1 MNHEY, CDR2 SVGEGT. The CDR3 length is 14 residues. V lost 7 bases to trimming and J lost 7 bases, with 16 bases between them. The CDR3 DNA sequence: TGTGCCAGCATGCGACAACCGGATGGCGGGGAGCTGTTTTTT. Translated: CASMRQPDGGELFF.

Concerning this clonotype itself: This clone may be a read error of a much larger clone one base away. The chain has TRBV20-1 and TRBJ1-1; no clear D gene. The CDR3 has 15 residues. Germline CDR1 DFQATT, CDR2 SNEGSKA (reference sequence). V dropped 0 bases and J dropped 1 base, with 12 bases sitting between them. This CDR3 reads CSARDGVLTNTEAFF. The CDR3 DNA follows: TGCAGTGCTAGAGATGGGGTCCTGACGAACACTGAAGCTTTCTTT.

There are many counts of this clonotype. CDR3 sequence (DNA): TGCGCCAGCAGCTTGGAGACTACCGGGGAGCTGTTTTTT. It yields the protein CASSLETTGELFF. The genes are TRBV5-1 and TRBJ2-2; D is ambiguous. CDR3 length: 13 amino acids. Germline V gene sequence: CDR1 SGHRS, CDR2 YFSETQ. V was clipped by 0 bases and J by 5 bases, with 5 bases between them.

This clonotype was seen repeatedly, ten times or more. This chain uses TRBV6-5 with TRBJ1-2, with 9 bases matching TRBD1. CDR1 MNHEY and CDR2 SVGAGI come from the germline V gene. With V trimmed by 0 bases and J by 5 bases, 7 bases remained unmatched. This CDR3 spans 16 amino acids. In DNA, the CDR3 is TGTGCCAGCAGTTACTCGCGGGACAGGGCGCGATATGGCTACACCTTC. It translates to CASSYSRDRARYGYTF.

This clonotype has a handful of counts. The chain is built from TRBV20-1 and TRBJ2-7, with TRBD1 matching over 9 bases. Per germline, CDR1 DFQATT and CDR2 SNEGSKA (reference sequence). The length of the CDR3 is 14 residues. The CDR3 sequence: CSSEAGTGSYEQYF. The CDR3 bases are TGCAGCTCGGAGGCCGGGACAGGGTCTTACGAGCAGTACTTC.

The rearrangement links TRBV3-1 to TRBJ2-2; possibly TRBD1 for D (5 bases). The V end was cut by 0 bases, the J end by 3 bases, with 8 bases between. The CDR3 totals 15 residues. Germline-derived CDR1 and CDR2 are LGHDT and YNNKEL (reference sequence). The CDR3 bases are TGTGCCAGCAGCCAAGACAGGGCTTACACCGGGGAGCTGTTTTTT. It codes for CASSQDRAYTGELFF.

This clonotype was seen many times. The chain recombines TRBV2 with TRBJ1-1; no definite D call. The ends were cut back, 8 bases at V and 3 bases at J, with 10 bases in the middle. This CDR3 has 12 residues. Germline V lookup: CDR1 SNHLY, CDR2 FYNNEI. The DNA of the CDR3 is TGTGCCAGCGCCAGATCCTACACTGAAGCTTTCTTT. It yields the protein CASARSYTEAFF.